The 15 T cell receptor beta chains below were found in one sample sequenced in a study of blood T cell repertoires in COVID-19. Sequencing used immunoSEQ multiplex PCR; TCRdb keeps in-frame clones, though not all of them. The sample consists of just under 65,000 clones, roughly 85% of them appearing once. Sequenced sample: peripheral blood. These receptors all come from a man aged 35 to 55 with acute or convalescent COVID-19.

The V gene is TRBV11-3, the J gene TRBJ1-1; possible D gene TRBD1, 6 bases. Germline CDR1 reads SGHNT; CDR2 reads YENEEA. V gave up 1 base and J gave up 4 bases, with 7 bases separating them. The CDR3 runs to 13 residues. CDR3: CASSLGRGTEAFF. As DNA, the CDR3 is TGTGCCAGCAGCTTAGGCAGGGGCACTGAAGCTTTCTTT.

The CDR3 sequence is CASSPGTREEAFF. In nucleotides, the CDR3 is TGTGCCAGCAGCCCCGGGACAAGAGAAGAAGCTTTCTTT. This chain uses TRBV11-3 with TRBJ1-1; a weak D match, TRBD1 (6 bases). Germline V gene lookup returns CDR1 SGHNT and CDR2 YENEEA. V was trimmed by 5 bases and J by 8 bases, leaving 15 bases between them. This CDR3 spans 13 amino acids. Full variable domain (rest looked up from reference TRBV11-3 and TRBJ1-1): EAGVVQSPRYKIIEKKQPVAFWCNPISGHNTLYWYLQNLGQGPELLIRYENEEAVDDSQLPKDRFSAERLKGVDSTLKIQPAELGDSAVYLCASSPGTREEAFFGQGTRLTVV.

This clone came up once. The rearrangement uses TRBV6-5 and TRBJ1-1; 9 positions match TRBD1. The CDR3 contains 14 residues. Germline CDR1 reads MNHEY; CDR2 reads SVGAGI. J gave up 6 bases and V 7 bases, and 9 bases lay outside the gene matches. The CDR3 bases are TGTGCCAGCACCGAGTCGGGACAGGGCCCTGAAGCTTTCTTT. As protein: CASTESGQGPEAFF.

On this clone: Other nucleotide sequences from this sample produce the same CDR3. The chain couples TRBV24-1 to TRBJ2-3; no definite D call. V lost 4 bases to trimming and J lost 5 bases, with 3 bases between them. Looked up from germline, CDR1 is KGHDR and CDR2 is SFDVKD. The CDR3 is 11 amino acids. The DNA of the CDR3 is TGTGCCACCAGTGACAGAGATACGCAGTATTTT. It codes for CATSDRDTQYF.

This chain uses TRBV30 with TRBJ2-1; the match to TRBD1 covers 7 bases. J gave up 4 bases and V 2 bases, and 5 bases lay outside the gene matches. The germline V gene encodes CDR1 GTSNPN and CDR2 SVGIG (reference sequence). The CDR3 sequence is 14 residues long. The CDR3 protein is CAWSWGRGYNEQFF. The CDR3 bases are TGTGCCTGGAGTTGGGGCAGGGGGTACAATGAGCAGTTCTTC.

The CDR3 protein is CASNSGGSADTQYF. The CDR3 DNA reads as TGTGCCAGCAACTCAGGGGGCAGCGCAGATACGCAGTATTTT. The chain employs TRBV6-6 and TRBJ2-3; 8 bases align to TRBD1. The CDR3 totals 14 residues. Trimming removed 7 bases from V and 4 bases from J; junction bases left unmatched: 7. Germline CDR1 and CDR2: MNHNY and SVGAGI (reference sequence).

The chain carries TRBV11-2 and TRBJ2-3, with TRBD2 identical over 7 bases. This CDR3 has 15 amino acids. From germline, CDR1 is SGHAT and CDR2 FQNNGV. Trimming cost V 1 base and J 2 bases; bases outside gene matches: 3. The chain's CDR3 is CASSLGGRYTDTQYF. CDR3 nucleotides: TGTGCCAGCAGCTTAGGCGGGAGATACACAGATACGCAGTATTTT.

The chain couples TRBV27 to TRBJ2-2; possible D gene TRBD2, 5 bases. V was trimmed by 7 bases and J by 6 bases, leaving 18 bases between them. Germline CDR1 MNHEY, CDR2 SMNVEV (reference sequence). This CDR3 is built from 15 residues. The CDR3 nucleotides are TGTGCCAGCACTCGACTACCCCCCTACTCCGGGGAGCTGTTTTTT. It yields the protein CASTRLPPYSGELFF.

V gene TRBV5-6 combines with J gene TRBJ2-3; 7 bases line up with TRBD1. CDR1 and CDR2 from the germline V gene are SGHDT and YYEEEE. The CDR3 is 17 residues long. J lost 1 base, V lost 0 bases, and 8 bases had no gene match. The CDR3 sequence: CASSLALRQGGTDTQYF. CDR3 sequence (DNA): TGTGCCAGCAGCTTGGCCTTGAGACAGGGAGGCACAGATACGCAGTATTTT.

This chain joins TRBV7-2 and TRBJ1-2; no clear D. The length of the CDR3 is 13 residues. Germline CDR1 and CDR2: SGHTA and FQGNSA. Deletions cut 0 bases from V and 6 bases from J, with 8 bases between. CDR3 bases: TGTGCCAGCAGCTTAGCGCGGGCAGATGGCTACACCTTC. Translation: CASSLARADGYTF.

This sequence joins TRBV7-2 and TRBJ1-4; D is unclear. The germline V and J ends were trimmed by 4 bases and 0 bases, with 9 bases remaining between them. This CDR3 is 15 amino acids long. CDR1 SGHTA and CDR2 FQGNSA come from the germline V gene. The CDR3 protein is CASSSSVATNEKLFF. Here the CDR3 DNA reads TGTGCCAGCAGCTCCTCAGTGGCAACTAATGAAAAACTGTTTTTT.

The table lists this clone with a count of one. The chain is built from TRBV7-9 and TRBJ1-3, with D perhaps TRBD1 (6 bases). Deletions cut 4 bases from V and 0 bases from J, with 22 bases between. In germline, CDR1 is SEHNR, CDR2 FQNEAQ (reference sequence). The CDR3 has 19 amino acids. The CDR3 loop reads CASSSYPVPDRYSGNTIYF. The DNA of the CDR3 is TGTGCCAGCAGCTCCTACCCTGTACCGGACAGATACTCTGGAAACACCATATATTTT.

This clone has just one count. This chain uses TRBV24-1 with TRBJ2-6, with 7 bases fitting TRBD2. The ends lost 5 bases at V and 0 bases at J; junction bases unmatched: 12. CDR1 is KGHDR, CDR2 SFDVKD, per germline. The CDR3 consists of 19 residues. This CDR3 reads CATSGGGARESSGANVLTF. CDR3 DNA: TGTGCCACCAGTGGGGGGGGAGCGAGGGAAAGCTCTGGGGCCAACGTCCTGACTTTC.

This clone has a single count. The V and J genes are TRBV5-6 and TRBJ2-7, with D unclear. The length of the CDR3 is 16 residues. V was pared by 1 base and J by 0 bases, with 14 bases between. Germline-derived CDR1 and CDR2 are SGHDT and YYEEEE. For the CDR3, the DNA is TGTGCCAGCAGCTTGCTCTCAAGCCGTGTCTCCTACGAGCAGTACTTC. It translates to CASSLLSSRVSYEQYF.

V usage is TRBV25-1 and J usage is TRBJ1-2; D gene uncertain. The CDR3 has 12 amino acids. The germline V gene encodes CDR1 MGHDK and CDR2 SYGVNS. The V and J ends lost 5 bases and 4 bases respectively, with 8 bases between them. The CDR3 loop is CASSPRGYGYTF. The CDR3 nucleotides are TGTGCCAGCAGTCCCCGGGGCTATGGCTACACCTTC.